One and the same sample provided the 8 T cell receptor beta chains below, sequenced in a study of CD4 and CD8 cells across lung adenocarcinoma regions (dated by TCRdb to the late 2010s). Library preparation was by PCR. TCRdb shows the sequencer as HiSeq X Ten. TCRdb reran the public reads through fastp at Q25 and MiXCR, keeping productive beta chains. Every entry covers one CDR3 protein and lists the most common genes and DNA from its rows. Present in this sample are 4,000 to 5,000 distinct CDR3 sequences, 40% to 60% of which were seen just once. Around a sixth of the sample is held by the ten biggest clonotypes. The sample taken for sequencing was CD4+ T cells from the center of a lung tumor. In light of the paper, this sample's cell subset or site label describes: tumor center region. The receptors were gathered from a female donor with lung adenocarcinoma. The CD4 and CD8 labels of this study may be unreliable.

The chain joins TRBV7-2 to TRBJ2-1; 7 bases fit TRBD2. The germline V gene encodes CDR1 SGHTA and CDR2 FQGNSA. The V and J ends lost 1 base and 10 bases, in that order; junction bases with no gene match: 7. The length of the CDR3 is 14 residues. The CDR3 sequence is CASSLDPSGYEQFF. The DNA for the CDR3 is TGTGCCAGCAGCTTAGATCCTAGCGGCTACGAGCAGTTCTTC.

The chain has TRBV7-2 and TRBJ2-1; 8 nucleotides agree with TRBD2. The J call may be wrong; the DNA end is better matched by TRBJ2-7. The germline gives CDR1 SGHTA, CDR2 FQGNSA. The length of the CDR3 is 15 residues. The CDR3: CASSIHTGTSYEQYF. In nucleotides, the CDR3 is TGTGCCAGCAGCATCCATACCGGGACTAGCTACGAGCAGTACTTC.

This chain links TRBV6-1 with TRBJ2-1; 7 bases align to TRBD2. The CDR3 runs 14 residues. V shed 7 bases, J shed 7 bases, and the junction held 10 bases outside the gene matches. CDR1 and CDR2 (germline): MNHNS, SASEGT. The CDR3 DNA is TGTGCCAGCAAAAGGGCGGGAGTAAGGAATGAGCAGTTCTTC. This codes for CASKRAGVRNEQFF.

This clonotype is deemed medium-sized (0.01 to 0.1%). The chain has TRBV7-2 and TRBJ1-1, with D unclear. Germline CDR1 reads SGHTA; CDR2 reads FQGNSA. The CDR3 spans 14 residues. Trimming removed 2 bases from V and 3 bases from J, with 10 bases in between. CDR3 residues: CASSLSVGYTEAFF. Here the CDR3 DNA reads TGTGCCAGCAGCTTAAGCGTCGGGTACACTGAAGCTTTCTTT.

The rearrangement uses TRBV6-1 and TRBJ2-7, with 8 bases lining up with TRBD1. The DNA end lines up better with TRBJ2-1; the J call may be wrong. Germline V lookup: CDR1 MNHNS, CDR2 SASEGT. The CDR3 length is 14 residues. CDR3 nucleotides: TGTGCCAGCACCCGGGGACAGGTAAACAATGAGCAGTTCTTC. Its translation: CASTRGQVNNEQFF.

V usage is TRBV4-1 and J usage is TRBJ2-5; 8 bases are shared with TRBD1. The J call may be in error: the DNA end matches TRBJ2-7 better. Per germline, CDR1 MGHRA and CDR2 YSYEKL. The CDR3 has 15 residues. CDR3 sequence (DNA): TGCGCCAGCAGCCAAGCAAGCAGGGGGCTGACCGAGCAGTACTTC. This codes for CASSQASRGLTEQYF.

The V call is TRBV6-1, the J call TRBJ2-5, with D perhaps TRBD2 (6 bases). V dropped 8 bases and J dropped 11 bases, with 21 bases sitting between them. CDR3 length: 13 residues. Germline CDR1 and CDR2: MNHNS and SASEGT. In DNA, the CDR3 is TGTGCCAGCTGCGGGAACTTGGGGGAGGCGCAGTACTTC. It specifies CASCGNLGEAQYF.

Concerning this clonotype: A read error may produce the germline difference seen at one junction end. V and J are TRBV6-2 or TRBV6-3 and TRBJ2-1; TRBD1 might be the D (5 bases). The CDR3 totals 14 residues. Per the germline V gene, CDR1 is MNHEY and CDR2 is SVGEGT. The CDR3 nucleotides are TGTGCGGGGCGCGGTGGCCGCGTCAAAGAGACCCAGTATTTC. Translating gives CAGRGGRVKETQYF.